These T cell receptor beta chains were read from a single sample in a study of shared clonotypes between healthy human individuals. Method: immunoSEQ multiplex PCR; TCRdb's copy keeps in-frame clones and lacks some. The sample contains hundreds of thousands of clones, less than 80% of which appear only once. The sequenced sample consisted of memory CD4+ T cells sorted from blood. These receptors came from a woman between 25 and 40 years old in good health. Each CDR3 is given with its conserved first and last residue. The D gene is left open where the match is weak. Size is omitted from some rows. Given values are once, few, many or a class for expanded clones.

abundance	v_gene	j_gene	d_gene	CDR3nt	CDR3aa
NA	TRBV4-1	TRBJ2-1	NA	TGCGCCAGCAGTCTAATTAGCGCGAGCTCCTACAATGAGCAGTTCTTC	CASSLISASSYNEQFF
NA	TRBV19	TRBJ2-5	TRBD2	TGTGCCAGTAGTGGTGTAGCGGGACCTCAAGAGACCCAGTACTTC	CASSGVAGPQETQYF
NA	TRBV16	TRBJ1-5	NA	TGTGCCAGCAGCCACCTCGCGGGGGGCAATCAGCCCCAGCATTTT	CASSHLAGGNQPQHF
few	TRBV10-2	TRBJ2-4	NA	TGCGCCAGCAGTGAGTGGCAGGCGGAGGGCAAAAACATTCAGTACTTC	CASSEWQAEGKNIQYF
many	TRBV5-1	TRBJ2-1	TRBD1	TGCGCCAGCAGCCCGGGACAGGGGCGCCGTAATGAGCAGTTCTTC	CASSPGQGRRNEQFF
NA	TRBV28	TRBJ1-4	TRBD1	TGTGCCAGCAGTCTCCCGGGACAGGGGAAAGTAAAACTGTTTTTT	CASSLPGQGKVKLFF
NA	TRBV27	TRBJ1-5	TRBD1	TGTGCCAGCAGTCCGGGACAGGGGGCTTGGCAGCCCCAGCATTTT	CASSPGQGAWQPQHF
NA	TRBV11-2	TRBJ2-3	NA	TGTGCCAGCAGCTTTGGGGACAGCACAGATACGCAGTATTTT	CASSFGDSTDTQYF
NA	TRBV5-4	TRBJ2-5	NA	TGTGCCAGCAGCTTACCTGGAGGGATTAAAGAGACCCAGTACTTC	CASSLPGGIKETQYF
few	TRBV11-2	TRBJ1-1	NA	TGTGCCAGCAGCCCGCCCCCCAGGGTTACAGGGACTGAAGCTTTCTTT	CASSPPPRVTGTEAFF
NA	TRBV19	TRBJ2-1	TRBD1	TGTGCCAGTAGGGGACAGGGTTACAATGAGCAGTTCTTC	CASRGQGYNEQFF
NA	TRBV10-2	TRBJ2-7	TRBD2	TGCGCCAGCAGTGGTGGTGGCGCGGGGGCCTACGAGCAGTACTTC	CASSGGGAGAYEQYF
once	TRBV19	TRBJ2-5	TRBD2	TGTGCCAGTAGAGGACTAGCGGGAGTGGGAGAGACCCAGTACTTC	CASRGLAGVGETQYF
NA	TRBV6-6	TRBJ1-5	NA	TGTGCCAGCAGGCTGGACAGCAATCAGCCCCAGCATTTT	CASRLDSNQPQHF
NA	TRBV28	TRBJ2-7	NA	TGTGCCAGCACCCAGGGGAGCTCCTACGAGCAGTACTTC	CASTQGSSYEQYF
NA	TRBV7-9	TRBJ1-1	NA	TGTGCCAGCAGCTTAGGCCTTGGGACGGGGGCCACTGAAGCTTTCTTT	CASSLGLGTGATEAFF
NA	TRBV7-8	TRBJ2-7	NA	TGTGCCAGCAGCTTTTCGGTAGGGGCCTACGAGCAGTACTTC	CASSFSVGAYEQYF
NA	TRBV7-8	TRBJ2-4	NA	TGTGCCAGCACCCCTTCCCAGGCCGGGGACATTCAGTACTTC	CASTPSQAGDIQYF
NA	TRBV28	TRBJ1-3	NA	TGTGCCAGCAGGCCGGGAGGGGGTAGAAACACCATATATTTT	CASRPGGGRNTIYF
NA	TRBV25-1	TRBJ2-3	TRBD1	TGTGCCAGCAGTGAAAAGGGACAGAGGGAACAGGAGGCAGATACGCAGTATTTT	CASSEKGQREQEADTQYF
few	TRBV11-1	TRBJ1-1	NA	TGTGCCAGCAGCCGGACAGAGAACACTGAAGCTTTCTTT	CASSRTENTEAFF
NA	TRBV6-6	TRBJ1-1	TRBD1	TGTGCCAGCAGCAACGACAGGGAGTACACTGAAGCTTTCTTT	CASSNDREYTEAFF
once	TRBV28	TRBJ2-2	NA	TGTGCCAGCAGAGTGGGGGCGAACACCGGGGAGCTGTTTTTT	CASRVGANTGELFF
NA	TRBV5-1	TRBJ2-7	TRBD2	TGCGCCAGCAGCGCAGGCGGGACTAGCGGGGCCTACGAGCAGTACTTC	CASSAGGTSGAYEQYF
NA	TRBV6-6	TRBJ2-7	TRBD2	TGTGCCAGCAGGCCTAGCGGGAGTATCGCCTACGAGCAGTACTTC	CASRPSGSIAYEQYF
few	TRBV4-1	TRBJ1-2	NA	TGCGCCAGCAGCCAAGTGACAGAACTCTATGGCTACACCTTC	CASSQVTELYGYTF
NA	TRBV27	TRBJ1-5	TRBD1	TGTGCCATCCCGAAACAGGGGGGAAGCAATCAGCCCCAGCATTTT	CAIPKQGGSNQPQHF